Listed below are T cell receptor beta chains from one sample, sequenced in a study of shared clonotypes between healthy human individuals. The protocol was immunoSEQ multiplex PCR, while the TCRdb copy is restricted to in-frame clones and leaves out a portion. The data hold 800,000 to 1,200,000 clones, with 70% to 80% observed a single time. The sample was memory CD4+ T cells from PBMCs. The receptors were gathered from a man younger than 35 in good health. Some clones in this sample may be carry-over from other donors' samples. CDR3s leave out the opening cysteine and the closing phenylalanine or tryptophan.

J gene | V gene | CDR3 protein
TRBJ1-2 | TRBV5-6 | ASSLGGNGYT
TRBJ2-1 | TRBV6-1 | ASRGTGVGNEQF
TRBJ2-1 | TRBV15 | ATSRGAAATYNEQF
TRBJ2-7 | TRBV6-1 | ASPGGYEQY
TRBJ1-2 | TRBV7-9 | ASSLGQGNYGYT
TRBJ2-5 | TRBV9 | ASSVDRLGEKTQY
TRBJ2-7 | TRBV30 | AWSVWGSSYEQY
TRBJ2-3 | TRBV10-3 | AISESISTDTQY
TRBJ2-7 | TRBV5-1 | ASSLSQGTTYEQY
TRBJ2-1 | TRBV9 | ASGPGPVYNEQF
TRBJ2-7 | TRBV29-1 | SVDRVTGGASYEQY
TRBJ1-1 | TRBV4-1 | ASSQVGFGAF
TRBJ2-5 | TRBV28 | ASSLRQARPQY
TRBJ1-3 | TRBV5-1 | ASSPATSTGNTIY
TRBJ1-4 | TRBV5-1 | ASSLEGTMNEKLF
TRBJ1-1 | TRBV19 | ASSIAPGRGNTEAF
TRBJ2-1 | TRBV2 | ASILRDRVDNEQF
TRBJ2-7 | TRBV6-1 | ASSGGTEAYEQY
TRBJ2-4 | TRBV7-9 | ASSLDIAKNIQY
TRBJ1-2 | TRBV7-9 | ASSLGAPTGAYGYT
TRBJ2-3 | TRBV11-3 | ASSLNSEDTQY
TRBJ2-3 | TRBV7-6 | ASSLGQGTQY
TRBJ2-7 | TRBV7-2 | ASSLVAGTYYEQY
TRBJ2-5 | TRBV18 | ASSRQSQETQY
TRBJ2-1 | TRBV5-1 | ASSLALWASGSNEQF
TRBJ2-7 | TRBV28 | ASSPGGAYEQY
TRBJ1-1 | TRBV2 | ASSLRPSPNTEAF
TRBJ2-5 | TRBV11-3 | ASSLGGSGTQY
TRBJ1-2 | TRBV30 | AWRRGPSYGYT
TRBJ2-7 | TRBV28 | ASSLPLAGGGYEQY
TRBJ2-7 | TRBV5-5 | ASSLGLGLARGEQY
TRBJ2-1 | TRBV28 | ASRTLQGLAGSREQF
TRBJ2-1 | TRBV27 | ASRDPWNEQF
TRBJ2-1 | TRBV5-1 | ASSSTSGSGYEQF
TRBJ1-5 | TRBV27 | ASSFHSGPQH
TRBJ1-3 | TRBV5-6 | ASSLPGNTIY
TRBJ1-1 | TRBV14 | ASSWTANTEAF
TRBJ2-1 | TRBV11-2 | ASSLDLGATNEQF
TRBJ2-7 | TRBV10-3 | AIRTRDSPSIEQY
TRBJ2-5 | TRBV5-4 | ASSLGQIQETQY
TRBJ2-3 | TRBV7-9 | ASSPRQTTDTQY
TRBJ1-5 | TRBV5-6 | ASNYKGINQPQH
TRBJ2-2 | TRBV2 | ASKVAGGNTGELF
TRBJ1-1 | TRBV2 | ASNLVLNTEAF
TRBJ2-3 | TRBV10-1 | ASSDAVGGRPGLAVTDTQY
TRBJ2-5 | TRBV7-2 | ASSPPSQAQY
TRBJ2-1 | TRBV27 | ASSSCRGGSYNEQF
TRBJ1-1 | TRBV11-3 | ASSHRDGSARGKNTEAF
TRBJ2-1 | TRBV2 | ASSDEAGTYNEQF
TRBJ2-1 | TRBV20-1 | SPSHPDEQF
TRBJ1-3 | TRBV2 | ASSALGGSGNTIY
TRBJ2-2 | TRBV11-2 | ASTTGSTGELF
TRBJ2-3 | TRBV7-2 | ASSGLWADTQY
TRBJ1-5 | TRBV6-1 | ASRRNAAQPQH